The T cell receptor (beta chain) described here comes from a study of shared clonotypes between healthy human individuals (TCRdb year 2020). Context from the whole study: Three men and a couple of women, aged 18 to 49 years, made up the cohort. Per donor, three plates each were used for CD4 naive and CD4 memory, two for CD8 naive, and one for CD8 memory. To estimate repertoire size and how much clonotype sharing occurs between individuals, the study deeply sequenced the blood TCR repertoires of about five healthy adults. Different laboratories and diverse techniques were used to prepare libraries and sequence TCR repertoires, to increase sequencing depth and limit assay-specific biases. Between about 0.85 and 8.9 billion PBMCs per donor were obtained by leukapheresis.

Using the deep immunoSEQ assay, multiplex PCR amplified TCR CDR3 regions from genomic DNA. For each cell subset, the extracted genomic DNA was distributed evenly across all wells of several immunoSEQ 96-well plates, and each plate served as one replicate. For sorted subsets, around 0.2 ug genomic DNA, equal to about 30,000 T cell genomes, was loaded into each replicate PCR. Purified libraries were measured with a Qubit 3.0 fluorometer, size-checked on a Bioanalyzer 2100, and measured again with the KAPA Library Quantification kit. Every immunoSEQ 96-well plate was sequenced on a dedicated single-read 150-cycle Illumina NextSeq 550 flow cell. From the authors' description of their analysis: Because only junctional sequences without quality scores were contained in the immunoSEQ output, filtering matching that applied to full-length reads could not be performed. Sequences were annotated with PyIR, a Python wrapper for IgBLAST v1.9, using IMGT germline references to assign V/J genes and CDR3. Any read was removed if the V/J assignment was weak (E-value above 1e-6), the CDR3 was missing, or the read contained stop codons, out-of-frame junctions, or ambiguous translated residues. A V3J clonotype was defined by an identical inferred V gene, J gene, and CDR3 amino acid sequence. To compute the percentage overlap between repertoires, the number of shared unique clonotypes was divided by the size of the smaller repertoire. RTK rarefaction, the Chao1 estimator, and Recon v2.1 estimates of unobserved clonotypes were used to assess repertoire richness. OLGA was used to compute generation probabilities for all TCRbeta clonotypes that the gDNA method yielded from a few donors. The table was pulled from immuneACCESS by TCRdb, which kept in-frame rearrangements only. Such tables lose some clones; where checked, under half of the loss comes from unresolved V genes, and the rest has no known cause. D and trimming were read from the DNA, whereas the V and J calls and clone size are those reported in that table. In this sample the table shows over a million clones, roughly 95% of which occur a single time. In total, the top ten clones hold approximately 1% of the sample.

The donors were healthy, HIV-negative adults who had no recently reported acute infections or vaccinations. Only Caucasian adults living in Nashville, Tennessee, USA were represented among the donors. CD4+ T cells were enriched by magnetic negative selection, after which naive cells were positively selected on CD45RA and the negative fraction was taken as the memory subset. Blood was collected by leukapheresis, and PBMCs were isolated by Ficoll-Histopaque density gradient centrifugation and then cryopreserved in liquid nitrogen vapor phase. Analytical flow cytometry was used to check the purity and quantity of each magnetically sorted T cell population. Genomic DNA was isolated from every sorted fraction and measured by UV absorbance on a Nanodrop 2000c. Inclusive of the bounding cysteine and phenylalanine, the CDR3 is 14 residues long. The retained sequence is limited to the CDR3, 42 bases, with the frame set at the first base. The trim is 6 bases for V and 1 base for J, with a gap of 12 bases between the germline ends. The CDR1 and CDR2 encoded by the germline V gene are MNHEY and SVGAGI.

Study-wide findings and limitations: Even with the large sequencing depth, rarefaction of the sorted-subset datasets indicated that sequencing was incomplete. The small number of donors limited the genetic and exposure-history diversity represented. When a few donors were compared, the shared fraction of clonotypes was about 5.2% for naive CD4, 3.5% for naive CD8, roughly 2.5% for memory CD4, and 0.35% to 0.4% for memory CD8. Sampling was restricted to blood, and TCR repertoires in tissue are likely to differ from TCR repertoires in blood. Clonotypes shared by all four sorted-subset donors showed higher generation probabilities than non-shared clonotypes. Larger estimated clonotype richness was generally found for naive subsets than for memory subsets. Pairwise subsampling indicated that sequencing depth was expected to affect the degree of clonotype sharing among donors.

Comments on this clone: Its antigen is unknown. No per-base quality is available; no much larger clone lies one base away.

This sequence uses TRBV6-5 and TRBJ2-5; the D gene remains uncertain. Material for sequencing was naive CD4+ T cells sorted from blood. The cell subset or site label, as the study defines it: CD45RA+ positively selected. This receptor was identified in a man younger than 45 in good health. The DNA reads TGTGCCAGCAGCCTGTACCTAGGCCAAGAGACCCAGTACTTC. This is translated as CASSLYLGQETQYF.